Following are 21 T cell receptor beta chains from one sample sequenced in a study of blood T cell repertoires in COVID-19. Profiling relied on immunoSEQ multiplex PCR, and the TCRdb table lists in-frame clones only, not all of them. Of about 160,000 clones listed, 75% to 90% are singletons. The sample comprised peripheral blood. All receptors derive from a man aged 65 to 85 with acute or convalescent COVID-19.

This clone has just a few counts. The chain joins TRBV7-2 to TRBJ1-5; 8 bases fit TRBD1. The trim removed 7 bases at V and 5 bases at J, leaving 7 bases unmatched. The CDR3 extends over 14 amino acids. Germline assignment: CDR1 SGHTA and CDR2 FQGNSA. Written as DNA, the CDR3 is TGTGCCAGCACCTCAGGACAGGGCGATCAGCCCCAGCATTTT. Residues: CASTSGQGDQPQHF. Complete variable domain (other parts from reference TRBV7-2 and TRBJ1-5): GAGVSQSPSNKVTEKGKDVELRCDPISGHTALYWYRQSLGQGLEFLIYFQGNSAPDKSGLPSDRFSAERTGGSVSTLTIQRTQQEDSAVYLCASTSGQGDQPQHFGDGTRLSIL.

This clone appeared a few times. The CDR3 coding sequence is TGTGCCAGCAGCTTAGGGACAGGTATCAATCAGCCCCAGCATTTT. Amino acid sequence: CASSLGTGINQPQHF. The chain has TRBV11-2 and TRBJ1-5; 7 bases agree with TRBD1. CDR3 length: 15 amino acids. Per germline, CDR1 SGHAT and CDR2 FQNNGV. V lost 1 base to trimming and J lost 3 bases; unmatched junction nucleotides: 3. The full variable domain, with the rest looked up from reference TRBV11-2 and TRBJ1-5, is EAGVAQSPRYKIIEKRQSVAFWCNPISGHATLYWYQQILGQGPKLLIQFQNNGVVDDSQLPKDRFSAERLKGVDSTLKIQPAKLEDSAVYLCASSLGTGINQPQHFGDGTRLSIL.

The CDR3 DNA reads TGTGCCAGCAGCCTAATGGGGCAGTCAGGCTATAATTCACCCCTCCACTTT. Translating gives CASSLMGQSGYNSPLHF. J is TRBJ1-6 and V is TRBV7-2, with a tentative D call TRBD1 (5 bases). V was trimmed by 5 bases and J by 3 bases, leaving 17 bases between them. CDR3 size: 17 residues. CDR1 SGHTA and CDR2 FQGNSA come from the germline V gene.

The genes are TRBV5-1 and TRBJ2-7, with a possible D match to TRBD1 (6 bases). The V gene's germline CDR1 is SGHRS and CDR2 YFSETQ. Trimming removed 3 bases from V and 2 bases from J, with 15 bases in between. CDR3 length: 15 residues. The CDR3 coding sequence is TGCGCCAGCAGCTCTCTACAGGGATCTACCTACGAGCAGTACTTC. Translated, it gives CASSSLQGSTYEQYF.

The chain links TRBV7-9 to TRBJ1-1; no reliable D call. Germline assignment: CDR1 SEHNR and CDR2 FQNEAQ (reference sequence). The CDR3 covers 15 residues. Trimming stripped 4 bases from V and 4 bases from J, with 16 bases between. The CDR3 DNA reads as TGTGCCAGCAGCTGGGGTGATTTGGGAGCCACTGAAGCTTTCTTT. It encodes CASSWGDLGATEAFF.

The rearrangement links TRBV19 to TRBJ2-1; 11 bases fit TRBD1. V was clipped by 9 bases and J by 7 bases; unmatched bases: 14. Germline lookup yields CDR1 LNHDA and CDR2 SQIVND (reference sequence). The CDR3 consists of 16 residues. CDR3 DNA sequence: TGTGCCAGCCAGGGCTTCGGGACAGGGGGATTGAATGAGCAGTTCTTC. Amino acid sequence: CASQGFGTGGLNEQFF.

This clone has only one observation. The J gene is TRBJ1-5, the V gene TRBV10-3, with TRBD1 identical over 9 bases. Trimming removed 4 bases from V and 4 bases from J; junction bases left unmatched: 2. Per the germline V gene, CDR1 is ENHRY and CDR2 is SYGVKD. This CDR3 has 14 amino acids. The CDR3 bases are TGTGCCATCAGTGGAGGGACAGGGAATCAGCCCCAGCATTTT. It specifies CAISGGTGNQPQHF.

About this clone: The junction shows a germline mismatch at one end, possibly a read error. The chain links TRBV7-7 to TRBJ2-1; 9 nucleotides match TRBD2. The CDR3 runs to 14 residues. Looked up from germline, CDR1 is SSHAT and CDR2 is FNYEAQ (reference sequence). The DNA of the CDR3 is TGTGCTAGCAGCTTAAGCGGGAGGTACAATGAGCAGTTCTTC. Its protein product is CASSLSGRYNEQFF.

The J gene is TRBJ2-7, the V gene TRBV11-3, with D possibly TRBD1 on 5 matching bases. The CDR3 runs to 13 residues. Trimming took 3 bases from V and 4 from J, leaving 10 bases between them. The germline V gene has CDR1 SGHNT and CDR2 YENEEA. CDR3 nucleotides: TGTGCCAGCAGCTTGCAGGGCTCATACGAGCAGTACTTC. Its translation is CASSLQGSYEQYF.

CDR3 sequence (DNA): TGCGCCAGCAGCTTTCCAGGGGGGACTGAAGCTTTCTTT. Encoded protein: CASSFPGGTEAFF. The V call is TRBV5-1, the J call TRBJ1-1, with 7 bases identical to TRBD1. The CDR3 length is 13 residues. The V and J ends lost 2 bases and 5 bases, in that order; junction bases with no gene match: 3. The germline gives CDR1 SGHRS, CDR2 YFSETQ.

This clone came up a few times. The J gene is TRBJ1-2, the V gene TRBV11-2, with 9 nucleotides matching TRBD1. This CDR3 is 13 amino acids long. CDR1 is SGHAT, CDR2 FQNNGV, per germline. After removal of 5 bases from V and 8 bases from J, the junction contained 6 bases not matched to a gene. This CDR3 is CASSPRQGEGYTF. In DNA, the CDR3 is TGTGCCAGCAGCCCGCGACAGGGGGAAGGCTACACCTTC. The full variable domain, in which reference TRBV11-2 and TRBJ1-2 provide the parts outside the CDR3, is EAGVAQSPRYKIIEKRQSVAFWCNPISGHATLYWYQQILGQGPKLLIQFQNNGVVDDSQLPKDRFSAERLKGVDSTLKIQPAKLEDSAVYLCASSPRQGEGYTFGSGTRLTVV.

The CDR3 coding sequence is TGTGCCAGCATCCCGACTGGCCATTCCTACGAGCAGTACTTC. This sequence encodes CASIPTGHSYEQYF. This sequence joins TRBV2 and TRBJ2-7; the D is unclear. The CDR3 consists of 14 residues. V shed 7 bases and J shed 1 base, with 14 bases lying between them. Germline loops: CDR1 SNHLY, CDR2 FYNNEI.

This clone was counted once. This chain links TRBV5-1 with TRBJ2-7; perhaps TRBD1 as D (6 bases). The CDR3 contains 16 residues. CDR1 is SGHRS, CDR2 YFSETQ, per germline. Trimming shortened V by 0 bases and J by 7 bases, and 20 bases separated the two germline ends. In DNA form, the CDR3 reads TGCGCCAGCAGCTTGGCCCCCGGGACAAACGGGCAAGAGCAGTACTTC. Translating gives CASSLAPGTNGQEQYF.

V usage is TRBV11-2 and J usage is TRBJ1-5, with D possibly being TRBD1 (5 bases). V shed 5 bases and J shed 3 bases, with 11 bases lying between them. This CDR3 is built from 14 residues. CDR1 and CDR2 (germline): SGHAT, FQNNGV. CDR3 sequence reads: CASSIPGYNQPQHF. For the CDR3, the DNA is TGTGCCAGCAGCATTCCAGGGTACAATCAGCCCCAGCATTTT.

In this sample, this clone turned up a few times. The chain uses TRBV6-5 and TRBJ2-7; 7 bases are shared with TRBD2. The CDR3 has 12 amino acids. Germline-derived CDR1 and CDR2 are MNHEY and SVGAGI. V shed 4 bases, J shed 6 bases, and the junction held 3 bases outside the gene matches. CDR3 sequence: CASSSGLTEQYF. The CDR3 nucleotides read TGTGCCAGCAGTTCGGGACTAACCGAGCAGTACTTC.

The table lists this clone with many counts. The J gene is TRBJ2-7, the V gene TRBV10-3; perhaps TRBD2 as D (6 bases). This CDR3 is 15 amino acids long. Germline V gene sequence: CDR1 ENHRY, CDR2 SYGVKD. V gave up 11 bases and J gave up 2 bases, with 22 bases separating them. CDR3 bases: TGTGCCGCCCTCCAGGAGGGAGGTTCCCCCTACGAGCAGTACTTC. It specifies CAALQEGGSPYEQYF.

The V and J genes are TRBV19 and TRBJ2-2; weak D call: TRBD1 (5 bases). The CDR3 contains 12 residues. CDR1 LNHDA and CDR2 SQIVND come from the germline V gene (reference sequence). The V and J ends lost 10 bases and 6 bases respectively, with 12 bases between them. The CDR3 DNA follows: TGTGCCATCCGGCAGGGCCCCGGGGAGCTGTTTTTT. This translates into CAIRQGPGELFF.

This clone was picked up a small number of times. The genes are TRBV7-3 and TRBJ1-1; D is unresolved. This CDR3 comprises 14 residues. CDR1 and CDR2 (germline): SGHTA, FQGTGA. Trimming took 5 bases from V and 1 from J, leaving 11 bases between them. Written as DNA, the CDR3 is TGTGCCAGCAGCCCGTCTCCCGGGAACACTGAAGCTTTCTTT. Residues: CASSPSPGNTEAFF.

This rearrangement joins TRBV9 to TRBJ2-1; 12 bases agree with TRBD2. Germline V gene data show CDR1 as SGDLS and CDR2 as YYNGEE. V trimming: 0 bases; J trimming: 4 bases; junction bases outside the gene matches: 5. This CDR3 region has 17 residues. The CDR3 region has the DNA TGTGCCAGCAGCGTAGAGTGGGGGACTAGCGGGTACAATGAGCAGTTCTTC. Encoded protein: CASSVEWGTSGYNEQFF. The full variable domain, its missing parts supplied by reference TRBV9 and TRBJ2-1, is DSGVTQTPKHLITATGQRVTLRCSPRSGDLSVYWYQQSLDQGLQFLIQYYNGEERAKGNILERFSAQQFPDLHSELNLSSLELGDSALYFCASSVEWGTSGYNEQFFGPGTRLTVL.

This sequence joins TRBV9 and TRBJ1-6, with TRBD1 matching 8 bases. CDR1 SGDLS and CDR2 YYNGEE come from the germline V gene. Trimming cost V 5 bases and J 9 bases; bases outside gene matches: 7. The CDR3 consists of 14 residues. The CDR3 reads CASSPGQGFSPLHF. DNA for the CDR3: TGTGCCAGCAGTCCTGGACAGGGTTTTTCACCCCTCCACTTT.

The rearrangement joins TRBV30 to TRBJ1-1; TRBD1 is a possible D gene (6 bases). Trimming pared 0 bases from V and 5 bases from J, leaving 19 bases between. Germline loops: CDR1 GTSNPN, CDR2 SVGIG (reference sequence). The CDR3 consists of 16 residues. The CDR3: CAWSVRGLRGWTEAFF. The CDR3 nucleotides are TGTGCCTGGAGTGTAAGAGGGCTCAGGGGATGGACTGAAGCTTTCTTT.